Reported below is one TCR beta chain. Its antigen remains unknown. The sample comes from a study of T cell responses to AZD1222 COVID-19 vaccine. Study background: Second doses that came at about 4 or about 12 weeks were put together. Study results and limitations: The sample set comprised mostly white British donors with more females, and clonal diversity was possibly underestimated. A rise in Spike-specific TCR breadth and depth followed two AZD1222 doses. Reportedly, nearly half of unique spike TCRs recognized epitopes outside B.1.351/B.1.1.7 mutations.

Sequencing was performed with immunoSEQ multiplex PCR; in TCRdb, only in-frame clones are kept and a portion is missing. The data hold about 95,000 clones, with about 89% observed a single time. The source of this sequence is an adult in good health. The sequencing used peripheral blood, collected on day 0 of AZD1222 vaccination.

The CDR3 loop reads CASSQQTSGGGTDTQYF. The CDR3 DNA is TGTGCCAGCAGCCAGCAAACTAGCGGGGGGGGGACAGATACGCAGTATTTT. V usage is TRBV4-2 and J usage is TRBJ2-3; TRBD2 aligns across 13 bases. This CDR3 region has 17 residues. The junction had 6 bases not matched to a gene; V was cut back by 3 bases and J by 3 bases. Germline values: CDR1 LGHNA, CDR2 YNFKEQ.